This T cell receptor (beta chain) stems from a study of shared clonotypes between healthy human individuals. General study findings and limits: When naive CD4 clonotypes were compared across a few donors, around 5% were shared.

The data were produced by immunoSEQ multiplex PCR, yet TCRdb's version contains in-frame clones alone and is incomplete. The sample includes 1.5 million to 2.5 million clones, about 95% seen only once; the top ten take 1.2%. Positively selected for CCR7, the CD45RO-negative cells used as naive CD8 cells excluded terminally differentiated effector memory CD45RA+ cells. As concerns this clone: Antigen unknown.

This receptor was obtained from a man younger than 35 in good health. The material sequenced was naive CD8+ T cells sorted from blood.

CDR3 sequence (DNA): TGTGCCAGCAGCTTGTTTTCCAATGAGCAGTTCTTC. Translating gives CASSLFSNEQFF. The chain carries TRBV5-4 and TRBJ2-1, with no clear D. Germline CDR1 SGHNT, CDR2 YYREEE (reference sequence). The CDR3 length is 12 residues. The V end was cut by 1 base, the J end by 6 bases, with 5 bases between.